The clone carrying this T cell receptor (beta chain) has a handful of counts. Antigen specificity is unknown. TCRdb called the 5' RACE reads again in MiXCR, with one record for every CDR3 protein. The sample includes some 590,000 distinct CDR3 sequences, roughly 9.5% of them seen just once. The sample is drawn from a study of identical twins. Study-wide points: Insertions were fewer in abundant cord blood beta clonotypes, whereas memory repertoires showed none of this pattern. Sharing of beta out-of-frame sequences by twins showed a weaker excess.

The germline CDR1 and CDR2 sequences are SGHVS and FQNEAQ. This CDR3 has 15 residues. Trimming cost V 5 bases and J 6 bases; bases outside gene matches: 5. These data also featured in a second study, about yellow fever vaccine responses in identical twins.

This TCR came from a woman under 30 in good health. Sequenced material: PBMCs. The chain combines TRBV7-8 with TRBJ1-6; 9 nucleotides match TRBD1. In DNA, the CDR3 is TGTGCCAGCAGCCTCAGGGACAGGGCTAATTCACCCCTCCACTTT. It codes for CASSLRDRANSPLHF.